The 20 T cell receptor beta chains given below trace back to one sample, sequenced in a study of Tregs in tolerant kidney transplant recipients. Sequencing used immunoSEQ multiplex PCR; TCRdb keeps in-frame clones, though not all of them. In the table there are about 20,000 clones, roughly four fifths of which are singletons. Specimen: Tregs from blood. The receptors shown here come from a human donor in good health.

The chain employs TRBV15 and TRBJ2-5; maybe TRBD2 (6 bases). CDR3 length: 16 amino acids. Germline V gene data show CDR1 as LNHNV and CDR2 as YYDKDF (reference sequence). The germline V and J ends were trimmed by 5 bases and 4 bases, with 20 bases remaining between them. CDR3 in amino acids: CATSGHLAAPRETQYF. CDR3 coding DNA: TGTGCCACCAGCGGACATTTAGCGGCCCCGAGAGAGACCCAGTACTTC.

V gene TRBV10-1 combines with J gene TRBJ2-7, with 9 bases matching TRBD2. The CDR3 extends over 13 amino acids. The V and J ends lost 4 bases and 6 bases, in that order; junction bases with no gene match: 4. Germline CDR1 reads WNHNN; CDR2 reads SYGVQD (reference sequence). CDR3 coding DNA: TGCGCCAGCAGTGGGCGGGGGGGCCGCGAGCAGTACTTC. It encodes CASSGRGGREQYF.

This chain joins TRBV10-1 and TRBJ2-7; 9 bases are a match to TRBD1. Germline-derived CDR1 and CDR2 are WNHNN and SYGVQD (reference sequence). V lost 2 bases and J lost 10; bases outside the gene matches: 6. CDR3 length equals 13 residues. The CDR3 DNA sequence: TGCGCCAGCAGTGAGGGGGGACAGGGAAATCAGTACTTC. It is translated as CASSEGGQGNQYF.

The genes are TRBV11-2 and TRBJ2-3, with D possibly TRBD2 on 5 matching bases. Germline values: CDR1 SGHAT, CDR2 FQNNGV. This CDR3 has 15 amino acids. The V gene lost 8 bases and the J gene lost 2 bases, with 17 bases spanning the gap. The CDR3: CASSHLGSTTDTQYF. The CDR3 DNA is TGTGCCAGCTCCCACCTGGGGAGTACCACAGATACGCAGTATTTT.

CDR3 sequence (DNA): TGTGCCAGTAGGGGGACAGAGGCCTACGAGCAGTACTTC. It codes for CASRGTEAYEQYF. The chain employs TRBV6-5 and TRBJ2-7, with 7 bases aligning to TRBD1. The germline V gene has CDR1 MNHEY and CDR2 SVGAGI. V trimming: 9 bases; J trimming: 2 bases; junction bases outside the gene matches: 7. This CDR3 contains 13 residues.

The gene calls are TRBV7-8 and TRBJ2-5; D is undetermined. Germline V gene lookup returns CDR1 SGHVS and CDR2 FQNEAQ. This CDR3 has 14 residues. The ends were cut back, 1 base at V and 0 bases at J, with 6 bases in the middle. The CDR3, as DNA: TGTGCCAGCAGCTTAGGTTCCAACCAAGAGACCCAGTACTTC. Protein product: CASSLGSNQETQYF.

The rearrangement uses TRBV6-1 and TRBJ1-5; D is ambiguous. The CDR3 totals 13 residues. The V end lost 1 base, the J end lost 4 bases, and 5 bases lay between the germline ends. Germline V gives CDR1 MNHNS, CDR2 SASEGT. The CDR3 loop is CASSEVMNQPQHF. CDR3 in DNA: TGTGCCAGCAGTGAAGTCATGAATCAGCCCCAGCATTTT.

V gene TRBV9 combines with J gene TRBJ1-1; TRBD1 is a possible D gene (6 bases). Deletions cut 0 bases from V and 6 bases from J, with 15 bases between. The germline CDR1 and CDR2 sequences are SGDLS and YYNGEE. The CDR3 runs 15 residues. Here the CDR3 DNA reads TGTGCCAGCAGCGTAGCGGGGCAGGGGCGAGCTGAAGCTTTCTTT. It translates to CASSVAGQGRAEAFF.

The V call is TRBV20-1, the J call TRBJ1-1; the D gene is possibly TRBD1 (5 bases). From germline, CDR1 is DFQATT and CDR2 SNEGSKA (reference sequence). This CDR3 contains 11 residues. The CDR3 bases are TGCAGGATGGTTACAGGCTCTGAAGCTTTCTTT. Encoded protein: CRMVTGSEAFF.

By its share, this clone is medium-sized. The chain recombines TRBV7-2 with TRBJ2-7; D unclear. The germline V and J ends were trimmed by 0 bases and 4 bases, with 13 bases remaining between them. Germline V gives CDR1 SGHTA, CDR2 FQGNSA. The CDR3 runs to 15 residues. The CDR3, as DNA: TGTGCCAGCAGCTTAGCGCTCGGCCGGCGATACGAGCAGTACTTC. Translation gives CASSLALGRRYEQYF.

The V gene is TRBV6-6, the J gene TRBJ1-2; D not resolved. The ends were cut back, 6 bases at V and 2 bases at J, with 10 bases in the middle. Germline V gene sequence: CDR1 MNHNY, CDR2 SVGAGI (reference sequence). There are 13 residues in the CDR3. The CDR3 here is CASRIAGNYGYTF. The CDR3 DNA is TGTGCCAGCAGGATCGCCGGGAACTATGGCTACACCTTC.

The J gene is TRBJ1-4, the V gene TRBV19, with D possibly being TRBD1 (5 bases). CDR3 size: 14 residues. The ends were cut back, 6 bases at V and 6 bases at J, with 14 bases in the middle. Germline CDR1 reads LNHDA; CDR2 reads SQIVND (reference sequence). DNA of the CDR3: TGTGCCAGTAGCCCCGGACACGGATATGAAAAACTGTTTTTT. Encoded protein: CASSPGHGYEKLFF.

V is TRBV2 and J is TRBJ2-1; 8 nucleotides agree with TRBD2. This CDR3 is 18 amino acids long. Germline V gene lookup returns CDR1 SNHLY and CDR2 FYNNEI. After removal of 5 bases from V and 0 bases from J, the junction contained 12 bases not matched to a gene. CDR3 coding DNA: TGTGCCAGCAGTCCGAGACCCGGGAGGGCCAGCTCCTACAATGAGCAGTTCTTC. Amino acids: CASSPRPGRASSYNEQFF.

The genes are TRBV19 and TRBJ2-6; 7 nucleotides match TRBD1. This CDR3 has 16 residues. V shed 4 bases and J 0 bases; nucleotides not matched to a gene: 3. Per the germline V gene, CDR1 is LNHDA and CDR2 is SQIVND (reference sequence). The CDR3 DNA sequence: TGTGCCAGTAGTAAACAGGGGAGCTCTGGGGCCAACGTCCTGACTTTC. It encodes CASSKQGSSGANVLTF. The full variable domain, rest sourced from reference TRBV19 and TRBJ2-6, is DGGITQSPKYLFRKEGQNVTLSCEQNLNHDAMYWYRQDPGQGLRLIYYSQIVNDFQKGDIAEGYSVSREKKESFPLTVTSAQKNPTAFYLCASSKQGSSGANVLTFGAGSRLTVL.

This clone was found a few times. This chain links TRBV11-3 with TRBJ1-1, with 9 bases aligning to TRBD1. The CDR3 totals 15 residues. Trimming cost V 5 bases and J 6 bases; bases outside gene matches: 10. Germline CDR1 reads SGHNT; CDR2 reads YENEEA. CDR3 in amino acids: CASSTRDRVGPEAFF. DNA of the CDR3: TGTGCCAGCAGCACGAGGGACAGGGTAGGGCCTGAAGCTTTCTTT.

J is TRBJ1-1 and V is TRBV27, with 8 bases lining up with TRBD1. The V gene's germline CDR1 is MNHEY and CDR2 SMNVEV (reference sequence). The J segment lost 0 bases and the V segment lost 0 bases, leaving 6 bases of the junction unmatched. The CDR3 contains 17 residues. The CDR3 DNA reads TGTGCCAGCAGTTTATCGGCGCGGACAGGGCTGAACACTGAAGCTTTCTTT. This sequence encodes CASSLSARTGLNTEAFF.

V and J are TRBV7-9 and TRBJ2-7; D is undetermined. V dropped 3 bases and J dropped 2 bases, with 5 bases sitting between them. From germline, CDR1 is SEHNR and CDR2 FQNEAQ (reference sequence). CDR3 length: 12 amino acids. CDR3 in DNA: TGTGCCAGCAGCTTCGTCCCCTACGAGCAGTACTTC. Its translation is CASSFVPYEQYF.

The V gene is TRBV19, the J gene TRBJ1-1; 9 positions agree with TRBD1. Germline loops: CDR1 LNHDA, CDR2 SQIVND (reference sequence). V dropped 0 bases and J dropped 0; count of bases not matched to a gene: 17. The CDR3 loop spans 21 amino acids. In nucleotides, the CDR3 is TGTGCCAGTAGTATAGATGATCAAAGGGTCGGGACAGGGCGGTTGAACACTGAAGCTTTCTTT. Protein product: CASSIDDQRVGTGRLNTEAFF.

CDR3 sequence reads: CASSPATNEKLFF. Here the CDR3 DNA reads TGTGCCAGCTCACCGGCAACTAATGAAAAACTGTTTTTT. The rearrangement links TRBV18 to TRBJ1-4, with D unclear. V was cut by 3 bases and J by 0 bases, with 2 bases left in between. The V gene's germline CDR1 is KGHSH and CDR2 LQKENI. This CDR3 comprises 13 residues.

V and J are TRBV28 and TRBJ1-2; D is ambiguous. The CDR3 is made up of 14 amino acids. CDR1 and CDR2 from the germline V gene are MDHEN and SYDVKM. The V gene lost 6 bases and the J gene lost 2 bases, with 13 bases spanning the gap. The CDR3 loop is CASSHGGLNYGYTF. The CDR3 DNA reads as TGTGCCAGCAGCCACGGTGGCCTAAACTATGGCTACACCTTC.